Described below is a single T cell receptor (beta chain) sequence and its context. Its matching antigen is unknown. The sample belongs to a study of cytomegalovirus exposure and HLA in healthy donors. Study-level points and caveats: Most of the TCR beta V segments (in an earlier analysis) were productive either about 87% or about 30% of the time.

Both 60 Vbeta primers and 13 Jbeta primers went into the PCR. Here immunoSEQ multiplex PCR was the method, and the copy in TCRdb shows in-frame clones only, minus some. Of some 130,000 clones listed, around 79% are singletons. Per the germline V gene, CDR1 is ENHRY and CDR2 is SYGVKD. The CDR3 is 14 amino acids. V was pared by 6 bases and J by 0 bases, with 10 bases between. The V call is TRBV10-3, the J call TRBJ2-3; D may be TRBD2 (5 bases). Sequences were obtained from PBMCs. The source is a man between 18 and 35 years old in good health and CMV-seronegative. As DNA, the CDR3 is TGTGCCATCAGACCGGACTTAAGCACAGATACGCAGTATTTT. Protein product: CAIRPDLSTDTQYF.